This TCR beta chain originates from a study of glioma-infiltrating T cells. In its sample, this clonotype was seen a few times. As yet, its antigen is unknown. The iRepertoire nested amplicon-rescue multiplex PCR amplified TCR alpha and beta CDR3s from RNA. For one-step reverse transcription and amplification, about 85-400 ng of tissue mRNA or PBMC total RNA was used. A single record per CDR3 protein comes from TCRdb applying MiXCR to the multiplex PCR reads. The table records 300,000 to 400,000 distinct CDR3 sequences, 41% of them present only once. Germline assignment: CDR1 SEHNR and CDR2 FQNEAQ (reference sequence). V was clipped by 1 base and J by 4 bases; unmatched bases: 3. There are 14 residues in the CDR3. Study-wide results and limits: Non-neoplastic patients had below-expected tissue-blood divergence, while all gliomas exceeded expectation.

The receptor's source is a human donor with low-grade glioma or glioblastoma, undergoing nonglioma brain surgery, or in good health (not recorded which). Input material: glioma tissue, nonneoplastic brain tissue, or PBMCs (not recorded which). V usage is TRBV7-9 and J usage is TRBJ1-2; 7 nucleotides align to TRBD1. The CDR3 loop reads CASSLDRGGYGYTF. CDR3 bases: TGTGCCAGCAGCTTAGACAGGGGTGGCTATGGCTACACCTTC.